This is a list of T cell receptor beta chains from one sample in a study of T cell responses to AZD1222 COVID-19 vaccine. Data came from immunoSEQ multiplex PCR; TCRdb stores just in-frame clones and leaves some out. The table has about 110,000 clones, 92% seen once; the top ten hold roughly 7.9%. Sequenced here: peripheral blood, sampled 28 days after the second AZD1222 dose. These receptors were collected from an adult who received the AZD1222 COVID-19 vaccine. CDR3s include the opening cysteine and the closing phenylalanine or tryptophan. The D gene is left open where the match is weak. Expanded clones get a size class; other rows say once, few or many, or leave the size out.

clone size: -; D gene: -; V gene: TRBV21-1; J gene: TRBJ2-7; CDR3 protein: CASSKRGRKEYEQYF; CDR3 DNA: TGTGCCAGCAGCAAACGGGGCAGGAAAGAGTACGAGCAGTACTTC
clone size: -; D gene: TRBD1; V gene: TRBV7-6; J gene: TRBJ1-4; CDR3 protein: CASSLVGTVDEKLFF; CDR3 DNA: TGTGCCAGCAGCTTAGTAGGGACAGTCGATGAAAAACTGTTTTTT
clone size: -; D gene: -; V gene: TRBV3-1/TRBV3-2; J gene: TRBJ2-6; CDR3 protein: CASSQVWSSSGANVLTF; CDR3 DNA: TGTGCCAGCAGCCAAGTTTGGTCATCCTCTGGGGCCAACGTCCTGACTTTC
clone size: -; D gene: -; V gene: TRBV14; J gene: TRBJ1-1; CDR3 protein: CASSQDWAIGTEAFF; CDR3 DNA: TGTGCCAGCAGCCAAGATTGGGCGATAGGCACTGAAGCTTTCTTT
clone size: -; D gene: -; V gene: TRBV18; J gene: TRBJ2-7; CDR3 protein: CASSPHYEQYF; CDR3 DNA: TGTGCCAGCTCACCACACTACGAGCAGTACTTC
clone size: -; D gene: TRBD2; V gene: TRBV7-9; J gene: TRBJ2-7; CDR3 protein: CASSLAESGRDYEQYF; CDR3 DNA: TGTGCCAGCAGCTTAGCAGAGAGCGGGAGGGATTACGAGCAGTACTTC
clone size: -; D gene: TRBD1; V gene: TRBV28; J gene: TRBJ2-3; CDR3 protein: CAIQGADTDTQYF; CDR3 DNA: TGTGCCATCCAGGGGGCTGACACAGATACGCAGTATTTT
clone size: -; D gene: -; V gene: TRBV3-1/TRBV3-2; J gene: TRBJ1-5; CDR3 protein: CASSRSGANQPQHF; CDR3 DNA: TGTGCCAGCAGCAGGTCGGGGGCCAATCAGCCCCAGCATTTT
clone size: once; D gene: TRBD2; V gene: TRBV10-3; J gene: TRBJ2-1; CDR3 protein: CAISELAGALEEQFF; CDR3 DNA: TGTGCCATCAGTGAGTTAGCGGGAGCTCTGGAGGAGCAGTTCTTC
clone size: -; D gene: -; V gene: TRBV7-6; J gene: TRBJ1-1; CDR3 protein: CASSLAGTNTEAFF; CDR3 DNA: TGTGCCAGCAGCTTAGCGGGGACGAACACTGAAGCTTTCTTT
clone size: -; D gene: -; V gene: TRBV19; J gene: TRBJ2-1; CDR3 protein: CASSTYNEQFF; CDR3 DNA: TGTGCCAGTAGTACTTACAATGAGCAGTTCTTC
clone size: -; D gene: TRBD1; V gene: TRBV7-2; J gene: TRBJ1-2; CDR3 protein: CASSSRQGAGGYTF; CDR3 DNA: TGTGCCAGCAGCTCTCGGCAGGGGGCAGGTGGCTACACCTTC
clone size: -; D gene: TRBD1; V gene: TRBV6-5; J gene: TRBJ1-1; CDR3 protein: CASSLWTGRATEAFF; CDR3 DNA: TGTGCCAGCAGTTTATGGACAGGGAGGGCCACTGAAGCTTTCTTT
clone size: once; D gene: -; V gene: TRBV6-5; J gene: TRBJ2-3; CDR3 protein: CASSYPTGTDTQYF; CDR3 DNA: TGTGCCAGCAGTTACCCGACAGGTACAGATACGCAGTATTTT
clone size: -; D gene: TRBD2; V gene: TRBV6-1; J gene: TRBJ2-7; CDR3 protein: CASSEGGSVFEQYF; CDR3 DNA: TGTGCCAGCAGTGAAGGCGGGAGCGTCTTCGAGCAGTACTTC
clone size: -; D gene: TRBD1; V gene: TRBV28; J gene: TRBJ1-2; CDR3 protein: CASSLVGQAMGYTF; CDR3 DNA: TGTGCCAGCAGTTTAGTAGGACAGGCTATGGGCTACACCTTC